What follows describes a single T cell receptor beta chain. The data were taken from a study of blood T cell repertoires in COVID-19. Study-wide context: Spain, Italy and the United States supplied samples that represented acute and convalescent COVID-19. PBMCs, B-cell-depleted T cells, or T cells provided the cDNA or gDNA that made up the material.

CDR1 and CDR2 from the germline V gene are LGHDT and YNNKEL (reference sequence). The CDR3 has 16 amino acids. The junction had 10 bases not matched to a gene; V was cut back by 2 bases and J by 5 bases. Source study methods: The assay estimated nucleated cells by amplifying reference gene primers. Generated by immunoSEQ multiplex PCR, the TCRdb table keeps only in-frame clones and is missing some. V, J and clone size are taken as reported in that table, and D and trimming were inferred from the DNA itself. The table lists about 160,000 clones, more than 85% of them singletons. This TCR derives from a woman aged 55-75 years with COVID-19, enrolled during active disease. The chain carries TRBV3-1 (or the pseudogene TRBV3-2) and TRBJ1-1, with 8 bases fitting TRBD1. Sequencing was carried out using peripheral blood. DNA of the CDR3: TGTGCCAGCAGCCAAACCTTATTGACAGGGGTGACTGAAGCTTTCTTT. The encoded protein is CASSQTLLTGVTEAFF.